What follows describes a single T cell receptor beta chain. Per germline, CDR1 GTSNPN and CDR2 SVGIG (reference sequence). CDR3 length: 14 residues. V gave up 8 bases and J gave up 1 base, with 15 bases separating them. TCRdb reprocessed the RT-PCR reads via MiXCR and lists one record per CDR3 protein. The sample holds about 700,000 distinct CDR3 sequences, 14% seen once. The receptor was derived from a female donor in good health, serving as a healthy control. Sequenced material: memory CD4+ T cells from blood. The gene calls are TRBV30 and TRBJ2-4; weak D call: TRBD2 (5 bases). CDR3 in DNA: TGTGCCCTGGAGGATCCGGGGGCCAAAAACATTCAGTACTTC. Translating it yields CALEDPGAKNIQYF.